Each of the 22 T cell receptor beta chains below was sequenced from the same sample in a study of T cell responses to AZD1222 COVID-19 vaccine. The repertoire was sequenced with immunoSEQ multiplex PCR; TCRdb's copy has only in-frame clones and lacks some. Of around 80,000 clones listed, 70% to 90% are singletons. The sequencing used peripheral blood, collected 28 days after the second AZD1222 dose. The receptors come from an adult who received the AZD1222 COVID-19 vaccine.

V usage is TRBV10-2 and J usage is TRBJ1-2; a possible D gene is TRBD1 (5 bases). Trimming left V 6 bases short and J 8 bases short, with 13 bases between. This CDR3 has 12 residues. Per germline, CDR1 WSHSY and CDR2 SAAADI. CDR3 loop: CASRPFGGGYTF. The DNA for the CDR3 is TGCGCCAGCAGACCCTTCGGGGGAGGCTACACCTTC.

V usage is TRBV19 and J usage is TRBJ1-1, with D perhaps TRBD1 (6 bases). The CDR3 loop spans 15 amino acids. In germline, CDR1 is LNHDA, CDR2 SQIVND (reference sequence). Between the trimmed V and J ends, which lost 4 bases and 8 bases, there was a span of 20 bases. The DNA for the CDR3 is TGTGCCAGTAGTAAATTTCCCCCTGGGGGGGCAGAAGCTTTCTTT. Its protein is CASSKFPPGGAEAFF. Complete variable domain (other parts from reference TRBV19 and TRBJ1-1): DGGITQSPKYLFRKEGQNVTLSCEQNLNHDAMYWYRQDPGQGLRLIYYSQIVNDFQKGDIAEGYSVSREKKESFPLTVTSAQKNPTAFYLCASSKFPPGGAEAFFGQGTRLTVV.

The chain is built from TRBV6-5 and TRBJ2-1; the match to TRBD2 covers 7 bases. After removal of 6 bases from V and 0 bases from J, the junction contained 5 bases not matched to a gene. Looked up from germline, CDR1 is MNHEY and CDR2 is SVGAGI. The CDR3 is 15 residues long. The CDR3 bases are TGTGCCAGCAGATACCAGCGGGGCTCCTACAATGAGCAGTTCTTC. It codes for CASRYQRGSYNEQFF.

This chain's CDR3 is CASSLGRGTGTDTQYF. The CDR3 DNA reads TGTGCCAGCAGCTTAGGGCGCGGGACCGGCACAGATACGCAGTATTTT. The chain employs TRBV11-3 and TRBJ2-3, with D perhaps matching TRBD2 (6 bases). The CDR3 contains 16 residues. V dropped 1 base and J dropped 1 base, with 12 bases sitting between them. In germline, CDR1 is SGHNT, CDR2 YENEEA.

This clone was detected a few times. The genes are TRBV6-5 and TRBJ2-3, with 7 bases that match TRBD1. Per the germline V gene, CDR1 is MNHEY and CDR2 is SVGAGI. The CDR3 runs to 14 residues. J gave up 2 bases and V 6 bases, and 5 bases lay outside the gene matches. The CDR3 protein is CASSLTGLTDTQYF. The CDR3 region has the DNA TGTGCCAGCAGCCTGACAGGGCTCACAGATACGCAGTATTTT.

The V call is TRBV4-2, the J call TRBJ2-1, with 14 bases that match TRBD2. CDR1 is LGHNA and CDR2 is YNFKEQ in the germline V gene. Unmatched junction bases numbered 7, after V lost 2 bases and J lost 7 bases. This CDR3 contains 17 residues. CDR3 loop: CASSQTGTSGRRNEQFF. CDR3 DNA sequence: TGTGCCAGCAGCCAAACAGGGACTAGCGGGAGAAGGAATGAGCAGTTCTTC.

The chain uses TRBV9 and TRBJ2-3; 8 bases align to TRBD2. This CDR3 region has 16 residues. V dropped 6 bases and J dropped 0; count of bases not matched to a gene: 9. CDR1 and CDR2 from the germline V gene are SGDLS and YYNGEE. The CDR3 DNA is TGTGCCAGCACCCCCAGTCCGGGAGGGAGCACAGATACGCAGTATTTT. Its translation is CASTPSPGGSTDTQYF.

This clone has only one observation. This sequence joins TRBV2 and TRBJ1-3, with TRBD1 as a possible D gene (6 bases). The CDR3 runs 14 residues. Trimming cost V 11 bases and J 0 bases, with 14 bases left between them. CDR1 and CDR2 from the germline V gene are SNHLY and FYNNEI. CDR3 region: CAGAQGTSGNTIYF. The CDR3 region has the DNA TGTGCCGGTGCGCAGGGGACCTCTGGAAACACCATATATTTT.

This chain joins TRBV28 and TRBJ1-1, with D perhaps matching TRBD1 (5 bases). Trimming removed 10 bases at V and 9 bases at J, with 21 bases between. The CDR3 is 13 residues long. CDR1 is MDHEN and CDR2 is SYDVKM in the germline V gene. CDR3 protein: CATSIRDLTQAFF. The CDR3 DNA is TGTGCCACCTCCATCCGGGACCTCACACAAGCTTTCTTT.

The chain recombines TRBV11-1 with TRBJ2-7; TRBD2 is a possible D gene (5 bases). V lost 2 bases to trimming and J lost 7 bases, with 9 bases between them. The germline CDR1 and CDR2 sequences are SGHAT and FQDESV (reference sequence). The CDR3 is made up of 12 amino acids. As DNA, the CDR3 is TGTGCCAGCAGCTTATATGGGGAGGAGCAGTACTTC. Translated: CASSLYGEEQYF.

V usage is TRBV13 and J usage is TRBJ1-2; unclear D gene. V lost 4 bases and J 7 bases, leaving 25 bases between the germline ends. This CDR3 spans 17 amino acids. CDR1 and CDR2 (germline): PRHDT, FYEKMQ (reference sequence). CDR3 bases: TGTGCCAGCAGCTCAACCCTTCTAGGGTCAGTGATGGGTGGCTACACCTTC. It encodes CASSSTLLGSVMGGYTF.

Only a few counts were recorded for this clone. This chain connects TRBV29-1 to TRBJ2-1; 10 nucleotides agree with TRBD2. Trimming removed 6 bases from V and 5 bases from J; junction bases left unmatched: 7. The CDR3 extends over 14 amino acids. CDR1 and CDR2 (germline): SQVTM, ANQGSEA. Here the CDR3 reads CSVGASGRDNEQFF. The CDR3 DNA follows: TGCAGCGTGGGGGCCAGCGGGAGGGACAATGAGCAGTTCTTC.

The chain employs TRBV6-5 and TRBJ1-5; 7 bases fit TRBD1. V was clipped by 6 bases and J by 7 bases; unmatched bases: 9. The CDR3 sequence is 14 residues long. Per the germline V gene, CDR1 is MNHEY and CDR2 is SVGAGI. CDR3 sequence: CASRPGGSGQPQHF. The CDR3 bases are TGTGCCAGCAGGCCAGGGGGGAGCGGCCAGCCCCAGCATTTT.

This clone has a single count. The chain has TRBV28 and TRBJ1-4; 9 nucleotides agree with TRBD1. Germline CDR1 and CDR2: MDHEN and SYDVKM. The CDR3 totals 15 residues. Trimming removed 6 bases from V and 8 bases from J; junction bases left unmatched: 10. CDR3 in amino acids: CASSQIGTGNEKLFF. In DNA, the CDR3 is TGTGCCAGCAGCCAAATCGGGACAGGGAACGAAAAACTGTTTTTT.

CDR3 sequence reads: CASSPGTGSNQPQHF. CDR3 coding DNA: TGTGCCAGCTCACCAGGGACAGGTAGCAATCAGCCCCAGCATTTT. The V and J genes are TRBV18 and TRBJ1-5; 8 nucleotides agree with TRBD1. The CDR3 has 15 residues. Germline lookup yields CDR1 KGHSH and CDR2 LQKENI. With 2 bases clipped from V and 0 bases from J, the junction kept 0 bases outside the gene matches.

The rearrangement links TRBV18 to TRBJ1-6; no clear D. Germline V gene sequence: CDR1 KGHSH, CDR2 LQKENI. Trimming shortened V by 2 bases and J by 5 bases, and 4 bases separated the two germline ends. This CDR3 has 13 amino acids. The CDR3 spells CASSPGHNSPLHF. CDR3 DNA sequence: TGTGCCAGCTCACCAGGGCATAATTCACCCCTCCACTTT.

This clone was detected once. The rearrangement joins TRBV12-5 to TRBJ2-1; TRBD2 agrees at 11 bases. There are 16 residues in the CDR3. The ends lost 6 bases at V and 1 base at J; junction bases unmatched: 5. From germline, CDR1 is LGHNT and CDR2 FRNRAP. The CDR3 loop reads CASGLGLAESYNEQFF. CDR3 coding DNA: TGTGCTAGTGGCCTGGGACTAGCGGAGTCCTACAATGAGCAGTTCTTC.

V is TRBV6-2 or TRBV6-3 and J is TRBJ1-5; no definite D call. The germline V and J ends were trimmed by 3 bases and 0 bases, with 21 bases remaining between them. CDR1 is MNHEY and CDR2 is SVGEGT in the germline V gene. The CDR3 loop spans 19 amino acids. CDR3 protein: CASSYRYESQAYSNQPQHF. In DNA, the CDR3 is TGTGCCAGCAGTTATCGCTACGAATCACAAGCTTATAGCAATCAGCCCCAGCATTTT.

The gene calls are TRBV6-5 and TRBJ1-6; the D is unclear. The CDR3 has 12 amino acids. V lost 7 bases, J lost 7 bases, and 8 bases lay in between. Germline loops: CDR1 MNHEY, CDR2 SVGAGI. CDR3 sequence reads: CASTAVNSPLHF. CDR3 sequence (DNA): TGTGCCAGCACGGCGGTGAATTCACCCCTCCACTTT.

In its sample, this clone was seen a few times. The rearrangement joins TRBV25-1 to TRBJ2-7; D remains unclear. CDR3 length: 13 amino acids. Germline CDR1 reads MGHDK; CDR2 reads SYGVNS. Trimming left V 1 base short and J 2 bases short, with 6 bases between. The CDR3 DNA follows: TGTGCCAGCAGTGAATCCGGCACCTACGAGCAGTACTTC. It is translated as CASSESGTYEQYF.

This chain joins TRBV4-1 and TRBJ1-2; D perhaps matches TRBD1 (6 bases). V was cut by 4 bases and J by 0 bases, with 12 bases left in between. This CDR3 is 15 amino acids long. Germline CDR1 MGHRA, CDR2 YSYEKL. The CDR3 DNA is TGCGCCAGCAGCCTTAGACAGGAACCTAACTATGGCTACACCTTC. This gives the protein CASSLRQEPNYGYTF.

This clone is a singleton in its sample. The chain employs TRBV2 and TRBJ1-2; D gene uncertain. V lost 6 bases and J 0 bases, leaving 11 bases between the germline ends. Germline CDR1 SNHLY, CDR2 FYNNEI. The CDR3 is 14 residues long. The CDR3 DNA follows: TGTGCCAGCAGGGAGGGCGGTACTAACTATGGCTACACCTTC. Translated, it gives CASREGGTNYGYTF.